This T cell receptor beta chain was identified during a study of blood T cell repertoires in COVID-19 (dated by TCRdb to the early 2020s). General notes on the study: Samples from collaborators originated in the United States, Italy and Spain and spanned both the acute and convalescent phases of COVID-19. The prospective study material was composed of cDNA or gDNA derived from T cells, B-cell-depleted T cells, or PBMCs. Deeply sampled blood TCRbeta repertoires from subjects exposed to, actively infected with, or recovered from COVID-19 were included in the dataset. The repertoires were released in a freely available public database meant as a resource for research on the immune response to SARS-CoV-2. The samples were drawn from the first 160 participants of the ongoing ImmuneRACE study and from 1,254 subjects provided by 6 global collaborators. The sample metadata nearly always contained a de-identified subject ID, COVID-19 status, age in years and sex. Where available, HLA class I and class II types were obtained from metadata supplied by the sample provider rather than from assay-based typing.

TCRbeta CDR3 regions were amplified from genomic DNA by means of the immunoSEQ Assay, a bias-controlled multiplex PCR. The source study handled its data this way. The number of nucleated cells in each sample was estimated by amplification of reference gene primers within the assay. Sequence reads were collapsed and filtered to measure the absolute abundance of every unique TCRbeta CDR3 rearrangement. For each sample, productive Simpson clonality was calculated by taking the square root of Simpson's diversity index across productive rearrangements. This immuneACCESS table, as held by TCRdb, lists in-frame sequences with V and J called but not all clones. Of the missing ones, under half trace to an unresolved V gene in checked studies; the others have no known cause. That table furnishes V, J and clone size, whereas the DNA furnished D and trimming. The sample contains roughly 160,000 clones, over 65% of them found a single time. Around 3% of the sample is held by the ten biggest clonotypes.

The collaborating institutions used their own protocols to collect whole blood in K2EDTA tubes. For TCRbeta analysis, collaborators shipped samples in one of three forms: frozen whole blood, isolated PBMCs, or DNA extracted from either of those sample types. The CDR3 spans 17 residues, from the cysteine through the phenylalanine. Only the CDR3 region is kept as DNA, spanning 51 bases read in frame from base 1. After removal of 4 bases from V and 7 bases from J, the junction retains 11 bases not matched to a gene. The germline V gene yields SGHRS for CDR1 and YFSETQ for CDR2. Comments on this clone: Its target antigen remains unknown. The input lacks base qualities; no much larger clone sits a single base away.

Points the paper makes about the study in general: How much clinical and demographic metadata was included differed by source and by participant, and the metadata was provided uncurated.

Sequenced material: peripheral blood. The chain was built from TRBV5-1 and TRBJ2-2, and 12 junctional nucleotides match TRBD1. This clonotype originated in an elderly woman with acute or convalescent COVID-19. The DNA is TGCGCCAGCAGCCCCGGGACAGGGGGCCCCCCCATCGGGGAGCTGTTTTTT. This yields the protein CASSPGTGGPPIGELFF. Where the CDR3 stops, the reference TRBV5-1 and TRBJ2-2 genes take over; the full variable domain is KAGVTQTPRYLIKTRGQQVTLSCSPISGHRSVSWYQQTPGQGLQFLFEYFSETQRNKGNFPGRFSGRQFSNSRSEMNVSTLELGDSALYLCASSPGTGGPPIGELFFGEGSRLTVL.